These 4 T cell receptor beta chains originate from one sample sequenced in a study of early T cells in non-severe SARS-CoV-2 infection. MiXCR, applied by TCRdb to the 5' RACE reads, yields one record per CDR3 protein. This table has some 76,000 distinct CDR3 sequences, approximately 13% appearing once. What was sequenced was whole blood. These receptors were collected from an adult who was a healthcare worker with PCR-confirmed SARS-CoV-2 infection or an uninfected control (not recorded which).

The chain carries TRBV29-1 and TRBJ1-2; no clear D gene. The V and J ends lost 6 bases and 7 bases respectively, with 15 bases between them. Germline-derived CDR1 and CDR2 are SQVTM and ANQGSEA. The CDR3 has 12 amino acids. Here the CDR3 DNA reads TGCAGCGTCCCCTGGGCGCAAGGTGGCTACACCTTC. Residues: CSVPWAQGGYTF.

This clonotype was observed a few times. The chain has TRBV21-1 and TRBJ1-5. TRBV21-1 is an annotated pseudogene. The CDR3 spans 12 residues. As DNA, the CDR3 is TGTGCCAGCAGCAAAGTTCTACAGCCCCAGCATTTT. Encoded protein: CASSKVLQPQHF.

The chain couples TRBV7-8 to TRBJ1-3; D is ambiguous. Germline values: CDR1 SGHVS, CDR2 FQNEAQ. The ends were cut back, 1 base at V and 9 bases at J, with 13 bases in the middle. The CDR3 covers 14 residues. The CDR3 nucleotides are TGTGCCAGCAGCTTAGAGGGCGGAAGAGGCACCATATATTTT. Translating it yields CASSLEGGRGTIYF.

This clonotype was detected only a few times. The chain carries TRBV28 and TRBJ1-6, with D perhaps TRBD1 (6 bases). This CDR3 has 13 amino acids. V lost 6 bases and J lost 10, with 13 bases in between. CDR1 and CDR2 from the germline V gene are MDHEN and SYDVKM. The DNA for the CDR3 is TGTGCCAGCAGCGGGGGCGCGGGGTCACCCCTCCACTTT. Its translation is CASSGGAGSPLHF.